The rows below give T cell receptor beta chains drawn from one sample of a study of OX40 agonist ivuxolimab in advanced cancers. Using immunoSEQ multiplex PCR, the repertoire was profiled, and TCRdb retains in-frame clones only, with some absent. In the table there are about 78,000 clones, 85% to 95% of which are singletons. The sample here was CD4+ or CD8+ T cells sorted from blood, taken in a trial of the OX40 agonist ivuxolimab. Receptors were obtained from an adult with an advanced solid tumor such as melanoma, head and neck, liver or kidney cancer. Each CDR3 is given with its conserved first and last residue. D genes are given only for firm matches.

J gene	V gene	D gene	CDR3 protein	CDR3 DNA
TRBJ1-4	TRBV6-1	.	CASGRRAEKLFF	TGTGCCAGCGGACGCCGGGCTGAAAAACTGTTTTTT
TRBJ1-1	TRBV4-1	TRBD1	CASSQGSGTGTTEAFF	TGCGCCAGCAGCCAAGGTTCCGGGACAGGGACCACTGAAGCTTTCTTT
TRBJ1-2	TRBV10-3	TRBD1	CAISEGPGQGNYGYTF	TGTGCCATCAGTGAGGGGCCGGGACAGGGAAACTATGGCTACACCTTC
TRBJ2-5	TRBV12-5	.	CASGLGVEETQYF	TGTGCTAGTGGTTTGGGGGTAGAAGAGACCCAGTACTTC
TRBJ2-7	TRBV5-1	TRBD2	CASSLGTSGKSYEQYF	TGCGCCAGCAGCCTGGGGACTAGCGGGAAATCCTACGAGCAGTACTTC
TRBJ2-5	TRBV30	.	CAFGRGRETQYF	TGTGCCTTCGGACGGGGGCGGGAGACCCAGTACTTC
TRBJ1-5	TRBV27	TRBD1	CASRLTGDSNQPQHF	TGTGCCAGCAGACTTACAGGGGATAGCAATCAGCCCCAGCATTTT
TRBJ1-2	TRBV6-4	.	CASSERGYGYTF	TGTGCCAGCAGTGAGAGGGGTTATGGCTACACCTTC
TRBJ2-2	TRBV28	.	CASSLWGRGPDTGELFF	TGTGCCAGCAGCCTCTGGGGGAGGGGGCCGGACACCGGGGAGCTGTTTTTT
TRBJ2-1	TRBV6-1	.	CASSGSLTAISYNEQFF	TGTGCCAGCAGTGGGTCCTTGACAGCGATATCCTACAATGAGCAGTTCTTC
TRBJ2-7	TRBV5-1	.	CASSYSGGAYEQYF	TGCGCCAGCAGCTATAGCGGAGGGGCCTACGAGCAGTACTTC
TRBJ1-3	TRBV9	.	CASSVDPSYGTASNTIYF	TGTGCCAGCAGCGTAGACCCTTCTTACGGGACCGCTAGCAACACCATATATTTT
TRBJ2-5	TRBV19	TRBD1	CASSIERGTGIQETQYF	TGTGCCAGTAGTATAGAGCGCGGGACAGGGATCCAAGAGACCCAGTACTTC